Below are 13 T cell receptor beta chains sequenced from a single sample in a study of T cells after somatic rescue of genetic block. Using immunoSEQ multiplex PCR, the repertoire was profiled, and TCRdb retains in-frame clones only, with some absent. Here the sample spans about 120,000 clones, around nine tenths being singletons. The material sequenced was peripheral blood mononuclear cells (PBMCs). Source of these receptors: a woman in her late teens or twenties.

The rearrangement uses TRBV7-6 and TRBJ1-4; perhaps TRBD1 as D (5 bases). This CDR3 has 14 residues. The V gene lost 5 bases and the J gene lost 7 bases, with 14 bases spanning the gap. Germline CDR1 and CDR2: SGHVS and FNYEAQ. CDR3 protein: CASSVTGAGEKLFF. For the CDR3, the DNA is TGTGCCAGCAGCGTCACAGGTGCCGGTGAAAAACTGTTTTTT.

This clone appeared a few times. V usage is TRBV30 and J usage is TRBJ1-4; D not certain. There are 13 residues in the CDR3. Between the trimmed V and J ends, which lost 3 bases and 3 bases, there was a span of 8 bases. Germline V CDR1 and CDR2: GTSNPN, SVGIG (reference sequence). DNA for the CDR3: TGTGCCTGGAGACGGGAACCTAATGAAAAACTGTTTTTT. Translating gives CAWRREPNEKLFF.

The chain joins TRBV29-1 to TRBJ1-3, with D possibly matching TRBD1 (5 bases). This CDR3 region has 14 residues. CDR1 is SQVTM and CDR2 is ANQGSEA in the germline V gene. Trimming pared 0 bases from V and 0 bases from J, leaving 6 bases between. CDR3 region: CSVEEGVSGNTIYF. CDR3 nucleotides: TGCAGCGTTGAAGAGGGGGTCTCTGGAAACACCATATATTTT.

The table lists this clone with a count of one. This chain joins TRBV9 and TRBJ1-2; D is ambiguous. Germline loops: CDR1 SGDLS, CDR2 YYNGEE. The CDR3 extends over 16 amino acids. Trimming shortened V by 3 bases and J by 4 bases, and 19 bases separated the two germline ends. CDR3 bases: TGTGCCAGCAGCGCCTCCCCGTCCGCCGGGCCCTATGGCTACACCTTC. It is translated as CASSASPSAGPYGYTF.

The chain employs TRBV18 and TRBJ1-1; 8 bases map to TRBD1. Germline CDR1 and CDR2: KGHSH and LQKENI. CDR3 size: 16 residues. Unmatched junction bases numbered 9, after V lost 5 bases and J lost 1 base. DNA for the CDR3: TGTGCCAGCTCAAGGACAGGGCCAATGTCGAACACTGAAGCTTTCTTT. Protein sequence: CASSRTGPMSNTEAFF.

The chain joins TRBV10-3 to TRBJ1-2; the match to TRBD1 covers 7 bases. CDR1 and CDR2 (germline): ENHRY, SYGVKD. V trimming: 0 bases; J trimming: 6 bases; junction bases outside the gene matches: 7. The CDR3 covers 15 residues. DNA for the CDR3: TGTGCCATCAGTGAGTCGCCCTCAGGGGGGGATGGCTACACCTTC. As protein: CAISESPSGGDGYTF.

CDR3 bases: TGTGCCAGCAGCTTGTGGCCCATGAACACTGAAGCTTTCTTT. It specifies CASSLWPMNTEAFF. The rearrangement uses TRBV5-4 and TRBJ1-1; no clear D. The V gene's germline CDR1 is SGHNT and CDR2 YYREEE (reference sequence). V lost 1 base and J lost 0, with 7 bases in between. The CDR3 contains 14 residues.

V usage is TRBV5-1 and J usage is TRBJ1-3; D gene ambiguous. The V and J ends lost 0 bases and 1 base respectively, with 14 bases between them. This CDR3 comprises 17 residues. Germline loops: CDR1 SGHRS, CDR2 YFSETQ. The CDR3 region is CASSLVGIRTSGNTIYF. The CDR3 DNA reads as TGCGCCAGCAGCTTGGTCGGGATTCGGACGTCTGGAAACACCATATATTTT. The variable domain in full, completed from reference TRBV5-1 and TRBJ1-3, reads KAGVTQTPRYLIKTRGQQVTLSCSPISGHRSVSWYQQTPGQGLQFLFEYFSETQRNKGNFPGRFSGRQFSNSRSEMNVSTLELGDSALYLCASSLVGIRTSGNTIYFGEGSWLTVV.

The rearrangement links TRBV4-3 to TRBJ2-7; D is possibly TRBD2 (6 bases). With 1 base removed from V and 6 bases from J, the gap between germline ends came to 13 bases. The germline CDR1 and CDR2 sequences are LGHNA and YSLEER. The CDR3 loop spans 14 amino acids. CDR3 amino acids: CASSQVSSGGEQYF. The CDR3 nucleotides read TGCGCCAGCAGCCAAGTCAGTTCCGGGGGCGAGCAGTACTTC.

Points on this clone: This CDR3 is also generated by other DNA sequences in the sample. This sequence joins TRBV5-1 and TRBJ1-6, with D possibly being TRBD1 (5 bases). Trimming cost V 0 bases and J 6 bases, with 7 bases left between them. The CDR3 extends over 14 amino acids. The germline CDR1 and CDR2 sequences are SGHRS and YFSETQ. CDR3 nucleotides: TGCGCCAGCAGCTTGGGGGGGGTTAATTCACCCCTCCACTTT. It encodes CASSLGGVNSPLHF.

The table lists this clone with a few counts. V usage is TRBV7-8 and J usage is TRBJ1-1, with D perhaps matching TRBD1 (5 bases). Deletions cut 1 base from V and 1 base from J, with 10 bases between. This CDR3 spans 15 amino acids. Germline values: CDR1 SGHVS, CDR2 FQNEAQ. The CDR3 bases are TGTGCCAGCAGCTTAGGCGTGACAGAGAACACTGAAGCTTTCTTT. It translates to CASSLGVTENTEAFF.

V is TRBV5-5 and J is TRBJ2-7; D unclear. This CDR3 is built from 13 residues. From germline, CDR1 is SGHKS and CDR2 YYEKEE (reference sequence). Trimming left V 0 bases short and J 1 base short, with 5 bases between. The CDR3 reads CASSLALSYEQYF. CDR3 in DNA: TGTGCCAGCAGCTTGGCGCTGTCCTACGAGCAGTACTTC.

The chain uses TRBV19 and TRBJ1-1; a possible D gene is TRBD1 (6 bases). V dropped 1 base and J dropped 5 bases, with 11 bases sitting between them. Germline V CDR1 and CDR2: LNHDA, SQIVND (reference sequence). CDR3 length: 14 residues. CDR3 region: CASSIGGRGTEAFF. The CDR3 DNA reads as TGTGCCAGTAGTATAGGGGGCAGGGGTACTGAAGCTTTCTTT.